The 8 T cell receptor beta chains given below trace back to one sample, sequenced in a study of regulatory T cells in long-lasting Graves disease. Library construction for TCR beta used iRepertoire HTBI primers and Arm-PCR of CDR3 regions. TCRdb used MiXCR to reprocess the multiplex PCR reads, holding one entry per CDR3 protein. The data show roughly 420,000 distinct CDR3 sequences, approximately 15% seen once. Specified time point: newly diagnosed GD, antithyroid drugs for less than 3 months. RNA from PBMCs was the source of the TCR library. The same sample was also studied in work on T cells in Graves' hyperthyroidism and ophthalmopathy.

This material consisted of peripheral blood mononuclear cells (PBMCs), taken at new diagnosis, from a patient treated with antithyroid drugs. The receptors derive from a woman aged 45 to 65 with Graves disease.

This clonotype has more than one count but fewer than ten. The chain couples TRBV20-1 to TRBJ2-5; the D is unclear. The V gene's germline CDR1 is DFQATT and CDR2 SNEGSKA (reference sequence). The CDR3 runs 12 residues. The V gene lost 5 bases and the J gene lost 4 bases, with 11 bases spanning the gap. The CDR3 DNA reads TGCAGTGCTTCCCTTTCGGGAGAGACCCAGTACTTC. Translating it yields CSASLSGETQYF.

This clonotype occurred many times. The chain couples TRBV7-3 to TRBJ2-1; D gene uncertain. Germline V gene lookup returns CDR1 SGHTA and CDR2 FQGTGA. Trimming stripped 3 bases from V and 6 bases from J, with 12 bases between. CDR3 size: 14 residues. The chain's CDR3 is CASSFPRVCNEQFF. CDR3 bases: TGTGCCAGCAGCTTTCCCCGGGTGTGCAATGAGCAGTTCTTC.

This clonotype came up many times. This chain connects TRBV7-9 to TRBJ2-2, with 9 bases aligning to TRBD2. With 4 bases clipped from V and 0 bases from J, the junction kept 3 bases outside the gene matches. Germline assignment: CDR1 SEHNR and CDR2 FQNEAQ (reference sequence). The CDR3 spans 16 residues. The CDR3 sequence: CASSSRLAANTGELFF. In DNA, the CDR3 is TGTGCCAGCAGCTCAAGACTAGCGGCGAACACCGGGGAGCTGTTTTTT.

Many counts were recorded for this clonotype. V usage is TRBV5-5 and J usage is TRBJ2-1; TRBD2 aligns across 7 bases. CDR3 length equals 16 residues. CDR1 is SGHKS, CDR2 YYEKEE, per germline (reference sequence). Losses at the gene ends were 4 bases for V and 0 bases for J; bases not matched to a gene: 7. DNA for the CDR3: TGTGCCAGCAGCCTAGGAGCGGGAAACTCCTACAATGAGCAGTTCTTC. Protein: CASSLGAGNSYNEQFF.

As concerns this clonotype: One end of the junction does not line up with germline, which may come from a read error. Here the CDR3 DNA reads TGTGCCACCAGCGGGACGGCTGTGGACACTGAAGCTTCCTTT. Translation: CATSGTAVDTEASF. The chain employs TRBV24-1 and TRBJ1-1; D may be TRBD1 (5 bases). The CDR3 is 14 amino acids. Germline CDR1 reads KGHDR; CDR2 reads SFDVKD.

The V and J genes are TRBV28 and TRBJ1-2; D might be TRBD1 (5 bases). CDR1 is MDHEN and CDR2 is SYDVKM in the germline V gene. Trimming left V 3 bases short and J 3 bases short, with 17 bases between. CDR3 length equals 16 residues. CDR3 DNA sequence: TGTGCCAGCAGTTTCGCCAGGGAGGAATTGGACTATGGCTACACCTTC. The encoded protein is CASSFAREELDYGYTF.

In this sample, this clonotype turned up a few times. V is TRBV19 and J is TRBJ1-6, with a weak D call TRBD1 (5 bases). With 5 bases removed from V and 14 bases from J, the gap between germline ends came to 19 bases. The CDR3 contains 14 residues. Germline V lookup: CDR1 LNHDA, CDR2 SQIVND (reference sequence). The CDR3 is CASSSDGGPSSLHF. The DNA of the CDR3 is TGTGCCAGTAGTTCCGACGGGGGACCGTCGTCCCTCCACTTT.

This clonotype was seen repeatedly, ten times or more. This sequence joins TRBV3-1 and TRBJ1-1, with D possibly being TRBD1 (5 bases). The V and J ends lost 4 bases and 3 bases respectively, with 15 bases between them. The CDR3 loop spans 15 amino acids. Germline assignment: CDR1 LGHDT and CDR2 YNNKEL (reference sequence). The CDR3 sequence: CASSPPRGGDTEAFF. The CDR3 DNA reads as TGTGCCAGCAGCCCACCTCGGGGCGGAGACACTGAAGCTTTCTTT.